Each of the 18 T cell receptor beta chains below was sequenced from the same sample in a study of T cell responses to AZD1222 COVID-19 vaccine. TCRdb keeps only in-frame clones here, not all; method: immunoSEQ multiplex PCR. The table includes 160,000 or so clones, about 85% detected once. Source: peripheral blood, taken after recovery from COVID-19. All receptors come from an adult who had recovered from COVID-19.

This chain connects TRBV2 to TRBJ2-7; a weak D match, TRBD1 (5 bases). Trimming cost V 8 bases and J 2 bases, with 13 bases left between them. CDR1 and CDR2 from the germline V gene are SNHLY and FYNNEI. This CDR3 contains 13 residues. The CDR3 loop reads CASERTQTYEQYF. The CDR3 DNA follows: TGTGCCAGCGAGAGGACACAGACCTACGAGCAGTACTTC.

The rearrangement joins TRBV28 to TRBJ1-2; no definite D call. CDR1 and CDR2 (germline): MDHEN, SYDVKM. The length of the CDR3 is 13 residues. The germline V and J ends were trimmed by 11 bases and 0 bases, with 13 bases remaining between them. The DNA of the CDR3 is TGTGCCGCTCTCCGGGTGGCTAACTATGGCTACACCTTC. Translating it yields CAALRVANYGYTF.

The chain has TRBV6-2 or TRBV6-3 and TRBJ1-1, with D tentatively TRBD1 (6 bases). CDR3 length: 13 residues. V dropped 5 bases and J dropped 8 bases, with 15 bases sitting between them. The germline V gene encodes CDR1 MNHEY and CDR2 SVGEGT. The CDR3 loop is CASSLWTDQEAFF. In nucleotides, the CDR3 is TGTGCCAGCAGTCTATGGACAGACCAAGAAGCTTTCTTT.

The J gene is TRBJ1-1, the V gene TRBV28, with 7 positions matching TRBD1. The CDR3 is 16 amino acids. Germline CDR1 MDHEN, CDR2 SYDVKM. The V and J ends lost 6 bases and 5 bases, in that order; junction bases with no gene match: 15. CDR3 residues: CASRSPTGRIWTEAFF. The CDR3 DNA reads as TGTGCCAGCAGATCCCCGACAGGGCGAATATGGACTGAAGCTTTCTTT.

The chain couples TRBV3-1 (or the pseudogene TRBV3-2) to TRBJ2-3; D gene unclear. The ends were cut back, 4 bases at V and 5 bases at J, with 7 bases in the middle. The CDR3 runs to 12 residues. Germline CDR1 is LGHDT and CDR2 is YNNKEL (reference sequence). The CDR3: CASSRLRDTQYF. DNA for the CDR3: TGTGCCAGCAGCCGCTTAAGAGATACGCAGTATTTT.

The gene calls are TRBV19 and TRBJ1-1, with 8 bases identical to TRBD1. After removal of 9 bases from V and 5 bases from J, the junction contained 11 bases not matched to a gene. In germline, CDR1 is LNHDA, CDR2 SQIVND (reference sequence). The CDR3 is 14 residues long. For the CDR3, the DNA is TGTGCCAGCGCGGACAGGGACCGCGGGACTGAAGCTTTCTTT. Amino acids: CASADRDRGTEAFF.

The table lists this clone with a few counts. The chain employs TRBV28 and TRBJ2-7; D gene ambiguous. The germline gives CDR1 MDHEN, CDR2 SYDVKM. The CDR3 loop spans 12 amino acids. The V and J ends lost 4 bases and 2 bases respectively, with 6 bases between them. CDR3 DNA sequence: TGTGCCAGCAGTTCGAGACCCTACGAGCAGTACTTC. Amino acid sequence: CASSSRPYEQYF.

V usage is TRBV18 and J usage is TRBJ2-1; D is perhaps TRBD1 (5 bases). Germline V gene sequence: CDR1 KGHSH, CDR2 LQKENI. V was pared by 2 bases and J by 5 bases, with 22 bases between. The CDR3 consists of 18 residues. CDR3 loop: CASSPDRQGPGLNNEQFF. CDR3 nucleotide sequence: TGTGCCAGCTCACCAGATCGGCAGGGTCCGGGCTTAAACAATGAGCAGTTCTTC.

This sequence joins TRBV6-2 or TRBV6-3 and TRBJ1-4; 10 nucleotides agree with TRBD1. V was pared by 4 bases and J by 8 bases, with 7 bases of the junction left unmatched. This CDR3 has 15 amino acids. The germline V gene encodes CDR1 MNHEY and CDR2 SVGEGT. CDR3 DNA: TGTGCCAGCAGTTCTATAAAGGACAGGGGGGAAAAACTGTTTTTT. It codes for CASSSIKDRGEKLFF.

In DNA form, the CDR3 reads TGTGCCAGCAGTCCCCTTGACAGGTGGAGTAACTATGGCTACACCTTC. Translation: CASSPLDRWSNYGYTF. The V and J genes are TRBV27 and TRBJ1-2; D possibly corresponds to TRBD1 (6 bases). The germline CDR1 and CDR2 sequences are MNHEY and SMNVEV (reference sequence). V shed 5 bases and J shed 1 base, with 17 bases lying between them. This CDR3 has 16 amino acids.

The rearrangement links TRBV20-1 to TRBJ2-3, with 8 bases identical to TRBD2. After removal of 3 bases from V and 6 bases from J, the junction contained 11 bases not matched to a gene. CDR1 is DFQATT and CDR2 is SNEGSKA in the germline V gene (reference sequence). CDR3 length: 15 residues. This CDR3 reads CSASNGLAAFDTQYF. CDR3 nucleotides: TGCAGTGCTAGTAACGGACTAGCCGCCTTTGATACGCAGTATTTT.

The chain links TRBV27 to TRBJ1-2; D gene uncertain. The CDR3 consists of 17 residues. The germline CDR1 and CDR2 sequences are MNHEY and SMNVEV (reference sequence). The V end lost 6 bases, the J end lost 1 base, and 21 bases lay between the germline ends. Here the CDR3 reads CASRPGRGSGVNYGYTF. CDR3 nucleotide sequence: TGTGCCAGCAGGCCTGGTCGGGGAAGTGGGGTTAACTATGGCTACACCTTC.

The V gene is TRBV11-2, the J gene TRBJ2-1, with TRBD1 identical over 8 bases. The CDR3 has 13 amino acids. V dropped 1 base and J dropped 10; count of bases not matched to a gene: 3. The germline gives CDR1 SGHAT, CDR2 FQNNGV. The chain's CDR3 is CASSLARTGEQFF. CDR3 DNA: TGTGCCAGCAGCTTAGCTCGGACAGGGGAGCAGTTCTTC.

V and J are TRBV7-2 and TRBJ2-7; tentatively, D is TRBD1 (6 bases). Germline CDR1 and CDR2: SGHTA and FQGNSA. V shed 2 bases and J shed 3 bases, with 11 bases lying between them. The CDR3 consists of 14 residues. The CDR3 here is CASSLSWTDYEQYF. CDR3 in DNA: TGTGCCAGCAGCTTAAGCTGGACAGACTACGAGCAGTACTTC.

The V call is TRBV9, the J call TRBJ2-2; 9 bases are shared with TRBD2. CDR3 length equals 15 residues. With 1 base clipped from V and 6 bases from J, the junction kept 4 bases outside the gene matches. Germline values: CDR1 SGDLS, CDR2 YYNGEE. The CDR3 bases are TGTGCCAGCAGCGTATTAGCGGGAGAGGCCGGGGAGCTGTTTTTT. Amino acids: CASSVLAGEAGELFF. Drawing the rest from reference TRBV9 and TRBJ2-2, the complete variable domain is DSGVTQTPKHLITATGQRVTLRCSPRSGDLSVYWYQQSLDQGLQFLIQYYNGEERAKGNILERFSAQQFPDLHSELNLSSLELGDSALYFCASSVLAGEAGELFFGEGSRLTVL.

The chain uses TRBV2 and TRBJ1-3; tentative D call: TRBD1 (5 bases). The CDR3 contains 16 residues. V gave up 5 bases and J gave up 0 bases, with 14 bases separating them. CDR1 and CDR2 from the germline V gene are SNHLY and FYNNEI. DNA of the CDR3: TGTGCCAGCAGTAGACAGCCAACACTCTCTGGAAACACCATATATTTT. As protein: CASSRQPTLSGNTIYF.

The rearrangement links TRBV10-1 to TRBJ2-2; the D gene is possibly TRBD2 (7 bases). The CDR3 extends over 15 amino acids. V lost 10 bases to trimming and J lost 0 bases, with 15 bases between them. CDR1 is WNHNN and CDR2 is SYGVQD in the germline V gene (reference sequence). For the CDR3, the DNA is TGCGCCACCGGGGGGCCTAGCACGAACACCGGGGAGCTGTTTTTT. Translated, it gives CATGGPSTNTGELFF.

The chain recombines TRBV14 with TRBJ1-2; unclear D gene. V lost 4 bases and J lost 3, with 9 bases in between. The CDR3 has 13 amino acids. The germline gives CDR1 SGHDN, CDR2 FVKESK. This CDR3 is CASSLATHYGYTF. In DNA, the CDR3 is TGTGCCAGCAGCCTTGCGACGCACTATGGCTACACCTTC.